A single sample is the source of the 19 T cell receptor beta chains below, sequenced in a study of CD8 T cells in Susac syndrome (dated by TCRdb to the late 2010s). The receptor library was made with the immunoSEQ multiplex PCR assay. RNA was extracted with the RNeasy kit and roughly 0.45 to 1 ug was reverse transcribed using random hexamers. In-frame beta chains were kept once TCRdb had trimmed the public reads at Q25 with fastp and called clones with MiXCR. Here each entry gathers all rows of one CDR3 protein and keeps the most common genes and DNA. The sample table shows 400,000 to 550,000 distinct CDR3 sequences, and approximately 85% are seen once. About 0.12% of the sample rests with the top ten. Sequencing was carried out using CD8+ T cells from PBMCs. The receptors were sampled from a human donor with multiple sclerosis.

The J gene is TRBJ2-5, the V gene TRBV7-2, with TRBD1 matching 7 bases. CDR3 length: 15 amino acids. V was clipped by 5 bases and J by 0 bases; unmatched bases: 6. Germline lookup yields CDR1 SGHTA and CDR2 FQGNSA. CDR3 loop: CASSVIGTDQETQYF. In DNA form, the CDR3 reads TGTGCCAGCAGCGTAATAGGGACAGACCAAGAGACCCAGTACTTC.

The chain couples TRBV28 to TRBJ2-1, with 13 bases lining up with TRBD2. CDR1 MDHEN and CDR2 SYDVKM come from the germline V gene. CDR3 length equals 14 residues. Losses at the gene ends were 10 bases for V and 7 bases for J; bases not matched to a gene: 7. CDR3 loop: CATWVGLAGNEQFF. The CDR3 nucleotides read TGTGCCACGTGGGTGGGACTAGCGGGAAATGAGCAGTTCTTC. Using reference TRBV28 and TRBJ2-1 for the parts outside the CDR3, the full variable domain is DVKVTQSSRYLVKRTGEKVFLECVQDMDHENMFWYRQDPGLGLRLIYFSYDVKMKEKGDIPEGYSVSREKKERFSLILESASTNQTSMYLCATWVGLAGNEQFFGPGTRLTVL.

The rearrangement joins TRBV6-2 or TRBV6-3 to TRBJ2-7; D may match TRBD1 or TRBD2 (5 bases each). The germline V gene has CDR1 MNHEY and CDR2 SVGEGT. Deletions cut 0 bases from V and 7 bases from J, with 13 bases between. This CDR3 is built from 14 residues. In DNA form, the CDR3 reads TGTGCCAGCAGTTACTCGTACGGGACCAAGGAGCAGTACTTC. Translating it yields CASSYSYGTKEQYF.

The gene calls are TRBV12-3 or TRBV12-4 and TRBJ2-1; a weak D match, TRBD1 (6 bases). CDR3 length equals 13 residues. Trimming left V 5 bases short and J 8 bases short, with 13 bases between. CDR3 coding DNA: TGTGCCAGCAGTCGAATGACAGGAGATGAGCAGTTCTTC. It translates to CASSRMTGDEQFF.

The chain carries TRBV4-1 and TRBJ2-1; D may be TRBD2 (6 bases). This CDR3 spans 17 amino acids. The germline V gene has CDR1 MGHRA and CDR2 YSYEKL. Trimming stripped 3 bases from V and 1 base from J, with 16 bases between. In nucleotides, the CDR3 is TGCGCCAGCAGCCATGGCTCCGGGACTCCTTCCTACAATGAGCAGTTCTTC. Protein product: CASSHGSGTPSYNEQFF.

This clonotype was seen only once. J is TRBJ2-7 and V is TRBV27, with D perhaps matching TRBD1 or TRBD2 (6 bases each). There are 15 residues in the CDR3. Trimming took 4 bases from V and 2 from J, leaving 15 bases between them. Germline CDR1 is MNHEY and CDR2 is SMNVEV (reference sequence). CDR3 nucleotide sequence: TGTGCCAGCAGTTCCCCCACGGGGGCCCCCTACGAGCAGTACTTC. It codes for CASSSPTGAPYEQYF.

The V and J genes are TRBV4-1 and TRBJ2-7; D may be TRBD1 (6 bases). The germline V gene encodes CDR1 MGHRA and CDR2 YSYEKL. The CDR3 has 16 residues. V was cut by 0 bases and J by 7 bases, with 19 bases left in between. This CDR3 is CASSQDLRTAYGEQYF. CDR3 DNA sequence: TGCGCCAGCAGCCAAGATCTTAGGACAGCCTACGGGGAGCAGTACTTC.

V and J are TRBV28 and TRBJ2-7; D perhaps matches TRBD1 (6 bases). Germline V lookup: CDR1 MDHEN, CDR2 SYDVKM. V was trimmed by 3 bases and J by 2 bases, leaving 11 bases between them. CDR3 length: 14 amino acids. This CDR3 reads CASSFSDSPYEQYF. CDR3 in DNA: TGTGCCAGCAGTTTTTCGGACAGCCCCTACGAGCAGTACTTC.

This clonotype was seen a few times. The genes are TRBV19 and TRBJ2-7; 7 bases map to TRBD1. Germline V lookup: CDR1 LNHDA, CDR2 SQIVND (reference sequence). The CDR3 has 14 residues. J lost 2 bases, V lost 5 bases, and 6 bases had no gene match. CDR3 loop: CASSLAGQAYEQYF. The CDR3 DNA sequence: TGTGCCAGTAGTCTCGCCGGACAGGCCTACGAGCAGTACTTC.

The chain couples TRBV14 to TRBJ2-1; D remains ambiguous. Germline CDR1 is SGHDN and CDR2 is FVKESK. This CDR3 region has 17 residues. Trimming took off 4 bases at V and 6 bases at J, with 22 bases between the two ends. The CDR3 DNA reads TGTGCCAGCAGCCCAGACCTCCTAGGGCCCCTTCCCAATGAGCAGTTCTTC. Protein: CASSPDLLGPLPNEQFF.

This sequence joins TRBV4-1 and TRBJ2-6; D not resolved. Germline CDR1 and CDR2: MGHRA and YSYEKL. CDR3 length: 17 amino acids. Trimming stripped 3 bases from V and 4 bases from J, with 16 bases between. For the CDR3, the DNA is TGCGCCAGCAGCCAGGATACAGACACGGAGGGGGCCAACGTCCTGACTTTC. Protein product: CASSQDTDTEGANVLTF.

With respect to this clonotype: The CDR3 does not close with the conserved phenylalanine or tryptophan, likely indicating a read error. The rearrangement uses TRBV4-1 and TRBJ2-7; D is possibly TRBD1 (6 bases). Germline V gene lookup returns CDR1 MGHRA and CDR2 YSYEKL. The CDR3 consists of 14 residues. The ends were cut back, 4 bases at V and 2 bases at J, with 12 bases in the middle. In nucleotides, the CDR3 is TGCGCCAGCAGCCCTCGGGACACCGCCTACGAGCAGTACTCC. It is translated as CASSPRDTAYEQYS.

V and J are TRBV4-1 and TRBJ2-7; 7 bases map to TRBD1. The CDR3 loop spans 16 amino acids. The ends lost 3 bases at V and 1 base at J; junction bases unmatched: 9. Per germline, CDR1 MGHRA and CDR2 YSYEKL. The CDR3 spells CASSHYPGTASYEQYF. The CDR3 bases are TGCGCCAGCAGCCACTATCCCGGGACAGCGTCCTACGAGCAGTACTTC.

The chain recombines TRBV11-2 with TRBJ2-3, with 7 bases that match TRBD1. Germline loops: CDR1 SGHAT, CDR2 FQNNGV. There are 18 residues in the CDR3. V lost 3 bases and J lost 2; bases outside the gene matches: 14. This CDR3 reads CASSFTFEYGTDTDTQYF. Here the CDR3 DNA reads TGTGCCAGCAGCTTTACCTTTGAATACGGGACAGACACAGATACGCAGTATTTT.

The chain links TRBV27 to TRBJ2-1; 11 nucleotides agree with TRBD2. The CDR3 has 18 residues. V gave up 3 bases and J gave up 2 bases; unmatched junction bases: 9. Per the germline V gene, CDR1 is MNHEY and CDR2 is SMNVEV (reference sequence). CDR3 in amino acids: CASSFSATSGIPYNEQFF. CDR3 in DNA: TGTGCCAGCAGTTTTTCGGCGACTAGCGGGATTCCCTACAATGAGCAGTTCTTC.

This chain joins TRBV12-3 or TRBV12-4 and TRBJ1-2; D remains ambiguous. V shed 1 base and J shed 7 bases, with 4 bases lying between them. This CDR3 is 11 amino acids long. CDR3 in amino acids: CASSLDLGYTF. CDR3 sequence (DNA): TGTGCCAGCAGTTTAGATCTTGGCTACACCTTC.

The gene calls are TRBV21-1 and TRBJ2-4; TRBD2 is the table's D call, not checked against the DNA. TRBV21-1 is a known pseudogene. The CDR3 is made up of 16 amino acids. The DNA for the CDR3 is TGTGCCAGCAACGGGCCCAATGACATAGCCAAAAACATTCAGTACTTC. Translating it yields CASNGPNDIAKNIQYF.

This chain uses TRBV7-9 with TRBJ1-1; D ambiguous. V was trimmed by 1 base and J by 6 bases, leaving 9 bases between them. Germline CDR1 is SEHNR and CDR2 is FQNEAQ (reference sequence). This CDR3 is 13 amino acids long. CDR3 protein: CASSLDGSAEAFF. For the CDR3, the DNA is TGTGCCAGCAGCTTAGACGGGAGCGCTGAAGCTTTCTTT.

The J gene is TRBJ1-2, the V gene TRBV4-1; D perhaps matches TRBD1 (5 bases). CDR3 length: 13 residues. V lost 0 bases and J 7 bases, leaving 9 bases between the germline ends. Germline lookup yields CDR1 MGHRA and CDR2 YSYEKL. CDR3 sequence (DNA): TGCGCCAGCAGCCAAGAAACAGGCGCTGGCTACACCTTC. Its translation is CASSQETGAGYTF.